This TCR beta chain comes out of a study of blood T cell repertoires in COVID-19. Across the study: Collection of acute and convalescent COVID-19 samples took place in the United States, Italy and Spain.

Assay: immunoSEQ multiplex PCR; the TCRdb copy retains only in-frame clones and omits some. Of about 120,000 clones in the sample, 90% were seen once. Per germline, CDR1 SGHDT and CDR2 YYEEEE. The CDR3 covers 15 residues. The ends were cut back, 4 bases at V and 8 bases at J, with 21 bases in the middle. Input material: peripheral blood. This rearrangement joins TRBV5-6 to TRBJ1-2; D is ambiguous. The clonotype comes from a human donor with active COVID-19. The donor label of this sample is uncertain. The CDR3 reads CASSKIRTAVFGYTF. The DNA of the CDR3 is TGTGCCAGCAGCAAAATTAGGACTGCCGTCTTCGGCTACACCTTC.